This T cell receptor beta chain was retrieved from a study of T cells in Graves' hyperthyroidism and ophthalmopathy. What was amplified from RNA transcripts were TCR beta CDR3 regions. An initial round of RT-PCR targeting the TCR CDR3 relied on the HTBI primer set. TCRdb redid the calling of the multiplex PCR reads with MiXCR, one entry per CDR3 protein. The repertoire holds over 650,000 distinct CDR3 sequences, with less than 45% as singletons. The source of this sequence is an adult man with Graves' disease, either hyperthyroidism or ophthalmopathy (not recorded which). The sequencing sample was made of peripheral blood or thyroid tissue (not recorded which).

In nucleotides, the CDR3 is TGTGCCAGTAGGATTATACAGGGGAACACTGAAGCTTTCTTT. Translated: CASRIIQGNTEAFF. The rearrangement links TRBV19 to TRBJ1-1, with D possibly matching TRBD1 (6 bases). Germline CDR1 reads LNHDA; CDR2 reads SQIVND (reference sequence). The CDR3 consists of 14 residues. Deletions cut 6 bases from V and 1 base from J, with 12 bases between.